This T cell receptor (beta chain) was captured by sequencing in a study of T-cell reconstitution after alpha-beta-depleted transplantation in children. Unique molecular identifiers featured in how the TCRbeta library was prepared. MiXCR was run by TCRdb on the PCR reads, yielding one entry per CDR3 protein. This sample has 250,000 to 300,000 distinct CDR3 sequences, with about 10% found just once. This clonotype has at least ten counts. Per germline, CDR1 SGDLS and CDR2 YYNGEE. J was trimmed by 3 bases and V by 0 bases; bases with no gene match: 5. The CDR3 has 15 residues. The genes are TRBV9 and TRBJ2-7, with 8 bases identical to TRBD1. The sample in question was PBMCs from the stem cell graft donor, obtained from the stem cell graft. The TCR was taken from a human donor who donated a stem cell graft to a child with SCID. CDR3 nucleotides: TGTGCCAGCAGCGTAGCTCAGGGGGCCCTCTACGAGCAGTACTTC. Amino acids: CASSVAQGALYEQYF.